The 18 T cell receptor beta chains listed next were all sequenced from one sample in a study of T cells in localized non-small cell lung cancer. Measured with immunoSEQ multiplex PCR; TCRdb has only the in-frame clones, and not every one. The repertoire includes approximately 22,000 clones, around nine tenths of them detected once, and around 7% sits in the top ten. This specimen consisted of peripheral blood, obtained before any cancer treatment. The receptors shown here come from a male donor at least 60 years old with stage I squamous cell lung carcinoma.

This chain joins TRBV6-9 and TRBJ1-2; 8 bases map to TRBD1. Germline CDR1 MNHGY, CDR2 SVAAGI. V lost 3 bases, J lost 3 bases, and 6 bases stayed unmatched. The CDR3 consists of 15 residues. For the CDR3, the DNA is TGTGCCAGCAGTTACGGATGGGGACAGGACTATGGCTACACCTTC. Protein sequence: CASSYGWGQDYGYTF.

The V call is TRBV5-4, the J call TRBJ2-5, with no clear D. The DNA matches TRBJ2-7 better at its end, which makes the J call doubtful. Germline-derived CDR1 and CDR2 are SGHNT and YYREEE (reference sequence). There are 14 residues in the CDR3. Here the CDR3 reads CASSLYTSPYEQYF. The CDR3 DNA sequence: TGTGCCAGCAGCTTGTATACTTCCCCCTACGAGCAGTACTTC.

This chain connects TRBV19 to TRBJ2-3, with D unclear. The CDR3 has 12 residues. Trimming took off 10 bases at V and 1 base at J, with 9 bases between the two ends. Germline lookup yields CDR1 LNHDA and CDR2 SQIVND (reference sequence). The CDR3 loop reads CATTPGTDTQYF. Written as DNA, the CDR3 is TGTGCCACCACTCCTGGCACAGATACGCAGTATTTT.

V usage is TRBV25-1 and J usage is TRBJ1-5; D not resolved. The CDR3 is made up of 14 amino acids. Looked up from germline, CDR1 is MGHDK and CDR2 is SYGVNS. Trimming took 1 base from V and 6 from J, leaving 10 bases between them. The CDR3 DNA sequence: TGTGCCAGCAGTGAATCGGTCGTGGGTCAGCCCCAGCATTTT. It yields the protein CASSESVVGQPQHF.

V gene TRBV6-1 combines with J gene TRBJ1-1; D possibly corresponds to TRBD1 (5 bases). V was trimmed by 1 base and J by 1 base, leaving 10 bases between them. Per germline, CDR1 MNHNS and CDR2 SASEGT. This CDR3 has 15 residues. The CDR3 sequence is CASSEGGVPNTEAFF. In nucleotides, the CDR3 is TGTGCCAGCAGTGAAGGGGGGGTTCCGAACACTGAAGCTTTCTTT.

The chain joins TRBV18 to TRBJ1-1, with 8 bases lining up with TRBD1. CDR1 KGHSH and CDR2 LQKENI come from the germline V gene. V was pared by 6 bases and J by 7 bases, with 4 bases of the junction left unmatched. The CDR3 totals 12 residues. The CDR3 region has the DNA TGTGCCAGCTCCGGACAGGGAAATGAAGCTTTCTTT. As protein: CASSGQGNEAFF.

V gene TRBV14 combines with J gene TRBJ1-1; no reliable D call. Germline CDR1 SGHDN, CDR2 FVKESK. Trimming cost V 3 bases and J 2 bases, with 4 bases left between them. The CDR3 sequence is 12 residues long. Here the CDR3 reads CASSHLNTEAFF. The CDR3 DNA follows: TGTGCCAGCAGCCACCTCAACACTGAAGCTTTCTTT.

This sequence joins TRBV28 and TRBJ2-3, with TRBD2 matching 10 bases. Germline V gene data show CDR1 as MDHEN and CDR2 as SYDVKM. The CDR3 loop spans 16 amino acids. Unmatched junction bases numbered 9, after V lost 5 bases and J lost 4 bases. In DNA, the CDR3 is TGTGCCAGCAGTCAGGAGCGGGGGGGCCTGGCAGATACGCAGTATTTT. Its translation is CASSQERGGLADTQYF.

The chain uses TRBV11-2 and TRBJ1-2; D gene ambiguous. The CDR3 sequence is 12 residues long. The germline V gene has CDR1 SGHAT and CDR2 FQNNGV. The CDR3 DNA follows: TGTGCGGCCTCAAACCAGAACTATGGCTACACCTTC. Its protein product is CAASNQNYGYTF.

The J gene is TRBJ1-1, the V gene TRBV29-1; TRBD1 is a possible D gene (5 bases). The CDR3 is 12 residues long. Germline V CDR1 and CDR2: SQVTM, ANQGSEA. The germline V and J ends were trimmed by 5 bases and 5 bases, with 12 bases remaining between them. The CDR3 DNA reads TGCAGCGTTATCCTGACAGTTACTGAAGCTTTCTTT. It encodes CSVILTVTEAFF.

This clone appeared once. This chain joins TRBV6-4 and TRBJ1-4; no clear D. V gave up 6 bases and J gave up 7 bases, with 15 bases separating them. Germline CDR1 is MRHNA and CDR2 is SNTAGT. The CDR3 is 14 residues long. The CDR3 DNA follows: TGTGCCAGCAGCCCACAGTTCACGGGTGAAAAACTGTTTTTT. This translates into CASSPQFTGEKLFF.

The V and J genes are TRBV5-6 and TRBJ2-1; TRBD2 agrees at 9 bases. Per germline, CDR1 SGHDT and CDR2 YYEEEE. This CDR3 is 17 amino acids long. V was clipped by 4 bases and J by 4 bases; unmatched bases: 12. In nucleotides, the CDR3 is TGTGCCAGCAGCCCCCCGAAGGGGCGGGGGGGGTACAATGAGCAGTTCTTC. Translated, it gives CASSPPKGRGGYNEQFF.

The gene calls are TRBV7-9 and TRBJ1-4; D gene unclear. Per the germline V gene, CDR1 is SEHNR and CDR2 is FQNEAQ (reference sequence). CDR3 size: 17 residues. Deletions cut 5 bases from V and 6 bases from J, with 22 bases between. As DNA, the CDR3 is TGTGCCAGCAGCCGAATCGGGGTAAGGTCCGTCGATGAAAAACTGTTTTTT. Its protein is CASSRIGVRSVDEKLFF. The whole variable domain, remainder taken from reference TRBV7-9 and TRBJ1-4, is DTGVSQNPRHKITKRGQNVTFRCDPISEHNRLYWYRQTLGQGPEFLTYFQNEAQLEKSRLLSDRFSAERPKGSFSTLEIQRTEQGDSAMYLCASSRIGVRSVDEKLFFGSGTQLSVL.

The rearrangement links TRBV27 to TRBJ2-7; no firm D call. CDR3 length: 11 amino acids. V shed 8 bases and J shed 1 base, with 6 bases lying between them. Germline V lookup: CDR1 MNHEY, CDR2 SMNVEV (reference sequence). Written as DNA, the CDR3 is TGTGCCAGCGTCCATTCCTACGAGCAGTACTTC. Amino acid sequence: CASVHSYEQYF.

This clone was detected once. The V gene is TRBV7-9, the J gene TRBJ2-6, with 7 bases lining up with TRBD1. The CDR3 covers 17 residues. J lost 0 bases, V lost 8 bases, and 10 bases had no gene match. Germline V gene sequence: CDR1 SEHNR, CDR2 FQNEAQ (reference sequence). The chain's CDR3 is CASHFTGVTSGANVLTF. CDR3 sequence (DNA): TGTGCCAGCCACTTTACAGGGGTTACCTCTGGGGCCAACGTCCTGACTTTC.

The rearrangement links TRBV5-1 to TRBJ2-7; D unclear. V lost 2 bases and J 2 bases, leaving 11 bases between the germline ends. The CDR3 consists of 14 residues. Germline CDR1 is SGHRS and CDR2 is YFSETQ. Here the CDR3 reads CASSFMGPPYEQYF. Here the CDR3 DNA reads TGCGCCAGCAGCTTTATGGGTCCCCCCTACGAGCAGTACTTC. Full variable domain (rest looked up from reference TRBV5-1 and TRBJ2-7): KAGVTQTPRYLIKTRGQQVTLSCSPISGHRSVSWYQQTPGQGLQFLFEYFSETQRNKGNFPGRFSGRQFSNSRSEMNVSTLELGDSALYLCASSFMGPPYEQYFGPGTRLTVT.

The chain uses TRBV30 and TRBJ1-3; 8 bases line up with TRBD1. Germline loops: CDR1 GTSNPN, CDR2 SVGIG (reference sequence). J gave up 3 bases and V 8 bases, and 3 bases lay outside the gene matches. CDR3 length: 12 amino acids. As DNA, the CDR3 is TGTGCCAGCGACAGGGGTGGAAACACCATATATTTT. The encoded protein is CASDRGGNTIYF.

V and J are TRBV5-4 and TRBJ2-3, with 8 bases identical to TRBD2. The CDR3 spans 16 residues. CDR1 SGHNT and CDR2 YYREEE come from the germline V gene (reference sequence). V shed 4 bases, J shed 0 bases, and the junction held 7 bases outside the gene matches. The CDR3 spells CASSRRGVSSTDTQYF. The CDR3 DNA sequence: TGTGCCAGCAGCAGGCGGGGGGTATCTAGCACAGATACGCAGTATTTT.